The present TCR beta chain was sequenced within a study of blood T cell repertoires in COVID-19. Per the original data handling: Reference gene primers were amplified, and this amplification served to estimate nucleated cell counts. TCRdb's copy holds only in-frame clones and misses some; the assay was immunoSEQ multiplex PCR. V, J and clone size reflect that table, while D and trimming were determined from the DNA. Of 200,000 to 250,000 clones in the sample, 86% are singletons; the top ten hold over 5.5%. The CDR3 totals 13 residues. Deletions cut 0 bases from V and 7 bases from J, with 9 bases between. Germline CDR1 reads LGHDT; CDR2 reads YNNKEL (reference sequence).

The rearrangement links TRBV3-1 (or the pseudogene TRBV3-2) to TRBJ1-1; D gene ambiguous. The TCR originated in a woman older than 75 with COVID-19, enrolled during active disease. Sequencing was done on a sample of peripheral blood. The CDR3 loop reads CASSQDANLEAFF. The CDR3 coding sequence is TGTGCCAGCAGCCAAGACGCGAACCTTGAAGCTTTCTTT.